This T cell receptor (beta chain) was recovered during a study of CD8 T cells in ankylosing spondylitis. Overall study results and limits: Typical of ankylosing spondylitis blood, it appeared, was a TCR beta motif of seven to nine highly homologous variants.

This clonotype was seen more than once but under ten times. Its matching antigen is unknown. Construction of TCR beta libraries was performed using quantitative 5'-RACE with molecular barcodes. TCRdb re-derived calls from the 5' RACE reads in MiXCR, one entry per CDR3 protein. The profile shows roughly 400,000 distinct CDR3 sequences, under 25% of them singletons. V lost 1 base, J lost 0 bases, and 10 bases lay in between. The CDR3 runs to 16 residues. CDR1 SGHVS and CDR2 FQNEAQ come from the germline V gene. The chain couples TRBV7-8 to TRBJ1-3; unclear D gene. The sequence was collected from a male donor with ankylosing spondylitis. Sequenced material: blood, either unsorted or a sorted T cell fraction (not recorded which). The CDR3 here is CASSLVGHPSGNTIYF. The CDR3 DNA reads TGTGCCAGCAGCTTAGTCGGCCATCCCTCTGGAAACACCATATATTTT.